The 2 T cell receptor beta chains below come from one sample, sequenced in a study of radiotherapy plus CTLA-4 blockade in lung cancer. Sequencing used immunoSEQ multiplex PCR; TCRdb keeps in-frame clones, though not all of them. The repertoire consists of fewer than 140,000 clones, with roughly 84% occurring once and the leading ten covering roughly 2.5%. The sequencing used peripheral blood, collected from a patient treated with radiotherapy plus ipilimumab. These receptors all come from a human donor with non-small cell lung cancer that progressed on radiotherapy plus ipilimumab. Some clones in this sample may be carry-over from other donors' samples.

The J gene is TRBJ1-1, the V gene TRBV2, with unresolved D. The ends were cut back, 5 bases at V and 5 bases at J, with 6 bases in the middle. This CDR3 spans 11 amino acids. The germline V gene has CDR1 SNHLY and CDR2 FYNNEI. The CDR3 DNA follows: TGTGCCAGCAGTTACTCAACTGAAGCTTTCTTT. Protein product: CASSYSTEAFF.

The rearrangement links TRBV6-5 to TRBJ2-5; TRBD1 matches 7 bases. After removal of 8 bases from V and 2 bases from J, the junction contained 5 bases not matched to a gene. Per the germline V gene, CDR1 is MNHEY and CDR2 is SVGAGI. The CDR3 is 13 residues long. Here the CDR3 DNA reads TGTGCCAGCTCAAGACAGGGACAAGAGACCCAGTACTTC. It translates to CASSRQGQETQYF.